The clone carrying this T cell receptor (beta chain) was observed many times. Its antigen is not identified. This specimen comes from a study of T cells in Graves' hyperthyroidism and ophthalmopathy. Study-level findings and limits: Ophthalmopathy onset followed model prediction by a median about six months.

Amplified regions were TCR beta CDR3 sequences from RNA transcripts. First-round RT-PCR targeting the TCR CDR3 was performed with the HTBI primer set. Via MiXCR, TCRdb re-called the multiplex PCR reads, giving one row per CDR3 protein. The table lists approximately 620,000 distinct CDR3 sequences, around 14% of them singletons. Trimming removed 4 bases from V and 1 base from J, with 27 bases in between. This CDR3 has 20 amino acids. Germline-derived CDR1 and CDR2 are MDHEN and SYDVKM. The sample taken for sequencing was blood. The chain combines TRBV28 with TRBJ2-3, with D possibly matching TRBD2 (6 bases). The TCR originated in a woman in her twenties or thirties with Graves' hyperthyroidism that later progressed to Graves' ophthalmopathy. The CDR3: CASSSPLASERTQRTDTQYF. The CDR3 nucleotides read TGTGCCAGCAGTTCCCCCCTGGCTAGCGAGAGGACACAACGCACAGATACGCAGTATTTT.